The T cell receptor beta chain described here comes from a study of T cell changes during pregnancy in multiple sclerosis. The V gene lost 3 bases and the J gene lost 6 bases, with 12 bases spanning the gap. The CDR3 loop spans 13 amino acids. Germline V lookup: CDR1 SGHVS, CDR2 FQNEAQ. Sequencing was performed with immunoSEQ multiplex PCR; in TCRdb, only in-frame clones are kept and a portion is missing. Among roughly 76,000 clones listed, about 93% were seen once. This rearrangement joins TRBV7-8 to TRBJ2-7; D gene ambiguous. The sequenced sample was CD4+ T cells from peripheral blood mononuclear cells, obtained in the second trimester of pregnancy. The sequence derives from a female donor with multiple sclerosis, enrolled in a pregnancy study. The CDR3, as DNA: TGTGCCAGCAGCTTTAGTCCCACGGTCGAGCAGTACTTC. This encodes CASSFSPTVEQYF.